What follows are 30 T cell receptor beta chains derived from one specimen sequenced in a study of tumor-infiltrating lymphocytes in localized non-small cell lung cancer. Here immunoSEQ multiplex PCR was the method, and the copy in TCRdb shows in-frame clones only, minus some. Of 12,000 or so clones listed, more than 65% are singletons. The sample comprised lung tumor tissue. The source of these receptors is a human donor with non-small cell lung cancer.

The chain recombines TRBV7-6 with TRBJ1-1; unclear D gene. The length of the CDR3 is 13 residues. The V end lost 4 bases, the J end lost 1 base, and 7 bases lay between the germline ends. Germline CDR1 reads SGHVS; CDR2 reads FNYEAQ. The CDR3: CASSSDTNTEAFF. The CDR3 nucleotides read TGTGCCAGCAGCTCAGACACGAACACTGAAGCTTTCTTT.

J is TRBJ1-3 and V is TRBV29-1; D not resolved. The CDR3 totals 14 residues. Germline V gene data show CDR1 as SQVTM and CDR2 as ANQGSEA. The germline V and J ends were trimmed by 5 bases and 0 bases, with 11 bases remaining between them. The CDR3 is CSVRSGRSGNTIYF. CDR3 sequence (DNA): TGCAGCGTTCGGTCGGGCCGCTCTGGAAACACCATATATTTT.

The rearrangement joins TRBV5-1 to TRBJ2-6; D not resolved. The V end was cut by 0 bases, the J end by 0 bases, with 10 bases between. Looked up from germline, CDR1 is SGHRS and CDR2 is YFSETQ. This CDR3 region has 17 residues. For the CDR3, the DNA is TGCGCCAGCAGCTTGGTGGGCTTGTCCTCTGGGGCCAACGTCCTGACTTTC. Translated, it gives CASSLVGLSSGANVLTF.

The V call is TRBV30, the J call TRBJ1-4; unclear D gene. The length of the CDR3 is 13 residues. The germline CDR1 and CDR2 sequences are GTSNPN and SVGIG (reference sequence). Between the trimmed V and J ends, which lost 0 bases and 8 bases, there was a span of 10 bases. Here the CDR3 reads CAWSVRVREKLFF. Here the CDR3 DNA reads TGTGCCTGGAGTGTTAGGGTTCGGGAAAAACTGTTTTTT.

This sequence joins TRBV19 and TRBJ1-5; D remains ambiguous. Germline CDR1 reads LNHDA; CDR2 reads SQIVND (reference sequence). This CDR3 is 12 amino acids long. Trimming cost V 2 bases and J 6 bases, with 5 bases left between them. CDR3 DNA: TGTGCCAGTAGTATAAACGCTCAGCCCCAGCATTTT. Its protein is CASSINAQPQHF.

This clone was picked up a small number of times. This chain connects TRBV11-2 to TRBJ1-1, with D possibly TRBD1 on 6 matching bases. CDR1 and CDR2 (germline): SGHAT, FQNNGV. The CDR3 is made up of 13 amino acids. The V gene lost 1 base and the J gene lost 9 bases, with 12 bases spanning the gap. This CDR3 is CASSLVRQGQAFF. The CDR3 DNA reads as TGTGCCAGCAGCTTAGTACGTCAGGGGCAAGCTTTCTTT.

The genes are TRBV10-3 and TRBJ2-2, with a tentative D call TRBD1 (6 bases). The germline CDR1 and CDR2 sequences are ENHRY and SYGVKD. The CDR3 is made up of 14 amino acids. Trimming took off 6 bases at V and 1 base at J, with 9 bases between the two ends. The CDR3 bases are TGTGCCATCAGGGACAGAGAGAACACCGGGGAGCTGTTTTTT. As protein: CAIRDRENTGELFF.

The chain combines TRBV7-2 with TRBJ2-1, with 9 bases lining up with TRBD2. This CDR3 is built from 17 residues. Per germline, CDR1 SGHTA and CDR2 FQGNSA. The J segment lost 7 bases and the V segment lost 1 base, leaving 11 bases of the junction unmatched. CDR3 in amino acids: CASSLVSLAGGRNEQFF. The DNA of the CDR3 is TGTGCCAGCAGCTTAGTGTCTCTGGCGGGAGGGCGAAATGAGCAGTTCTTC.

The chain employs TRBV5-1 and TRBJ1-2; 9 bases are a match to TRBD1. The CDR3 extends over 15 amino acids. V was pared by 4 bases and J by 6 bases, with 10 bases of the junction left unmatched. From germline, CDR1 is SGHRS and CDR2 YFSETQ. CDR3 protein: CASSPAGTGYHGYTF. CDR3 in DNA: TGCGCCAGCAGCCCAGCCGGGACAGGGTACCATGGCTACACCTTC.

By share of the sample, this clone is medium-sized (0.01 to 0.1%). As DNA, the CDR3 is TGTGCCAGTAGTATTTCAGGGGCCGGTCTGCACACCTACAATGAGCAGTTCTTC. Amino acid sequence: CASSISGAGLHTYNEQFF. The rearrangement joins TRBV19 to TRBJ2-1; TRBD1 might be the D (6 bases). V was clipped by 3 bases and J by 2 bases, with 20 bases between them. The CDR3 is made up of 18 amino acids. Germline CDR1 reads LNHDA; CDR2 reads SQIVND (reference sequence).

In this sample, this clone turned up a few times. The chain carries TRBV7-2 and TRBJ1-2; D is possibly TRBD1 (5 bases). V was cut by 4 bases and J by 2 bases, with 11 bases left in between. The germline V gene encodes CDR1 SGHTA and CDR2 FQGNSA. The CDR3 is 14 amino acids. CDR3 coding DNA: TGTGCCAGCAGCTATGGGGCAGGGAACTATGGCTACACCTTC. Protein: CASSYGAGNYGYTF.

This chain connects TRBV6-5 to TRBJ1-1; no clear D. CDR1 and CDR2 (germline): MNHEY, SVGAGI. The CDR3 has 14 residues. The ends were cut back, 6 bases at V and 0 bases at J, with 11 bases in the middle. The CDR3 bases are TGTGCCAGCAGCCCCCTCGGGCTGAACACTGAAGCTTTCTTT. Its translation is CASSPLGLNTEAFF.

A few counts support this clone. The V gene is TRBV7-2, the J gene TRBJ1-2, with TRBD1 identical over 12 bases. Per germline, CDR1 SGHTA and CDR2 FQGNSA. Trimming removed 2 bases from V and 4 bases from J; junction bases left unmatched: 11. The CDR3 is 18 amino acids. CDR3 in DNA: TGTGCCAGCAGCTTATTGACGGGACAGGGGGCCTTACTCTATGGCTACACCTTC. It codes for CASSLLTGQGALLYGYTF.

The V call is TRBV7-9, the J call TRBJ1-2; 7 positions agree with TRBD1. Trimming at V came to 3 bases and at J to 3 bases, leaving 7 bases not matched to a gene. This CDR3 is 15 amino acids long. Per germline, CDR1 SEHNR and CDR2 FQNEAQ (reference sequence). In DNA form, the CDR3 reads TGTGCCAGCAGCTTTCGAGCAGGGGGGGACTATGGCTACACCTTC. Residues: CASSFRAGGDYGYTF.

The chain joins TRBV5-6 to TRBJ1-3; D unclear. Trimming shortened V by 4 bases and J by 0 bases, and 11 bases separated the two germline ends. Germline loops: CDR1 SGHDT, CDR2 YYEEEE. This CDR3 region has 15 residues. The DNA of the CDR3 is TGTGCCAGCAGCCGGGATCACCGCTCTGGAAACACCATATATTTT. Translating it yields CASSRDHRSGNTIYF.

This clone was seen once. This sequence joins TRBV28 and TRBJ1-5; unclear D gene. V dropped 5 bases and J dropped 6 bases, with 5 bases sitting between them. CDR3 length equals 11 residues. Germline V gene lookup returns CDR1 MDHEN and CDR2 SYDVKM. The CDR3 here is CASSLAQPQHF. As DNA, the CDR3 is TGTGCCAGCAGTCTGGCTCAGCCCCAGCATTTT.

The chain has TRBV4-3 and TRBJ2-3, with 8 bases matching TRBD1. Trimming at V came to 2 bases and at J to 3 bases, leaving 13 bases not matched to a gene. This CDR3 comprises 18 residues. Germline assignment: CDR1 LGHNA and CDR2 YSLEER. The CDR3 region has the DNA TGCGCCAGCAGCCAATCCACCGCAGGGGGCGTTCGGACAGATACGCAGTATTTT. This codes for CASSQSTAGGVRTDTQYF.

The chain links TRBV20-1 to TRBJ1-1; D uncertain. The CDR3 is 11 amino acids. Germline CDR1 is DFQATT and CDR2 is SNEGSKA (reference sequence). The V end lost 3 bases, the J end lost 7 bases, and 9 bases lay between the germline ends. The CDR3 DNA reads as TGCAGTGCTAGGCCTAAGATTGAAGCTTTCTTT. Amino acid sequence: CSARPKIEAFF.

V is TRBV4-3 and J is TRBJ2-5; 8 nucleotides match TRBD2. Germline lookup yields CDR1 LGHNA and CDR2 YSLEER. The V gene end was trimmed by 0 bases and the J gene end by 2 bases; junction bases not matched to a gene: 11. The CDR3 contains 18 residues. In DNA form, the CDR3 reads TGCGCCAGCAGCCAAGAGGTGTTAGCGGGGAGAATACAAGAGACCCAGTACTTC. This translates into CASSQEVLAGRIQETQYF.

The J gene is TRBJ2-5, the V gene TRBV5-5; TRBD1 aligns across 7 bases. Unmatched junction bases numbered 0, after V lost 0 bases and J lost 1 base. Germline V gene data show CDR1 as SGHKS and CDR2 as YYEKEE (reference sequence). The CDR3 has 14 amino acids. The CDR3 reads CASSLAGGQETQYF. CDR3 coding DNA: TGTGCCAGCAGCTTGGCAGGGGGCCAAGAGACCCAGTACTTC.

A few counts support this clone. The CDR3 nucleotides are TGTGCCAGCAGTTACGACGGAAACTACGAGCAGTACTTC. Translated: CASSYDGNYEQYF. The chain is built from TRBV6-5 and TRBJ2-7, with D hard to call. V lost 2 bases, J lost 3 bases, and 8 bases lay in between. This CDR3 region has 13 residues. Germline CDR1 reads MNHEY; CDR2 reads SVGAGI.

V and J are TRBV5-4 and TRBJ1-3; 7 positions agree with TRBD1. The junction had 7 bases not matched to a gene; V was cut back by 0 bases and J by 4 bases. This CDR3 spans 16 amino acids. In germline, CDR1 is SGHNT, CDR2 YYREEE (reference sequence). The CDR3 loop is CASSLAGQARGNTIYF. CDR3 nucleotide sequence: TGTGCCAGCAGCTTGGCCGGACAGGCCCGCGGAAACACCATATATTTT.

The chain recombines TRBV6-5 with TRBJ1-1; 10 positions agree with TRBD1. CDR3 size: 15 residues. Germline assignment: CDR1 MNHEY and CDR2 SVGAGI. V lost 7 bases to trimming and J lost 8 bases; unmatched junction nucleotides: 13. CDR3 nucleotide sequence: TGTGCCAGCACCACGCCCTGGGACAGGGGAGGAGAAGCTTTCTTT. It yields the protein CASTTPWDRGGEAFF.

The chain couples TRBV5-1 to TRBJ2-3; 9 nucleotides align to TRBD2. The CDR3 contains 16 residues. V shed 4 bases and J 4 bases; nucleotides not matched to a gene: 10. CDR1 SGHRS and CDR2 YFSETQ come from the germline V gene. CDR3 region: CASSPGSGGRADTQYF. In DNA form, the CDR3 reads TGCGCCAGCAGCCCAGGTAGCGGGGGTAGGGCAGATACGCAGTATTTT.

V gene TRBV25-1 combines with J gene TRBJ1-4, with D unclear. Germline values: CDR1 MGHDK, CDR2 SYGVNS. The CDR3 runs 13 residues. Trimming removed 4 bases from V and 8 bases from J, with 11 bases in between. The CDR3 sequence: CASSVPGGEKLFF. CDR3 bases: TGTGCCAGCAGTGTGCCCGGTGGGGAAAAACTGTTTTTT. The full variable domain, with the rest looked up from reference TRBV25-1 and TRBJ1-4, is EADIYQTPRYLVIGTGKKITLECSQTMGHDKMYWYQQDPGMELHLIHYSYGVNSTEKGDLSSESTVSRIRTEHFPLTLESARPSHTSQYLCASSVPGGEKLFFGSGTQLSVL.

The chain employs TRBV29-1 and TRBJ1-1; no reliable D call. CDR1 and CDR2 from the germline V gene are SQVTM and ANQGSEA. The germline V and J ends were trimmed by 5 bases and 6 bases, with 19 bases remaining between them. The CDR3 is made up of 14 amino acids. The CDR3 sequence is CSVYLGFGIPEAFF. The CDR3 coding sequence is TGCAGCGTTTATTTAGGGTTCGGGATCCCTGAAGCTTTCTTT.

The chain recombines TRBV19 with TRBJ1-2; tentative D call: TRBD1 (6 bases). The V end lost 7 bases, the J end lost 6 bases, and 18 bases lay between the germline ends. The CDR3 is 14 residues long. Germline-derived CDR1 and CDR2 are LNHDA and SQIVND (reference sequence). The CDR3: CASILTGRGDGYTF. Written as DNA, the CDR3 is TGTGCCAGTATTCTAACAGGGAGGGGAGATGGCTACACCTTC.

This chain connects TRBV19 to TRBJ1-1; TRBD1 agrees at 7 bases. The germline V gene has CDR1 LNHDA and CDR2 SQIVND (reference sequence). This CDR3 contains 14 residues. The V and J ends lost 7 bases and 3 bases, in that order; junction bases with no gene match: 8. This CDR3 reads CASKPQQGYTEAFF. Written as DNA, the CDR3 is TGTGCCAGTAAACCGCAACAGGGGTACACTGAAGCTTTCTTT.

V is TRBV6-5 and J is TRBJ2-7; 12 positions match TRBD1. The J segment lost 7 bases and the V segment lost 6 bases, leaving 7 bases of the junction unmatched. The CDR3 has 14 residues. CDR1 and CDR2 from the germline V gene are MNHEY and SVGAGI. CDR3 in DNA: TGTGCCAGCAGCCCAGGGACAGGGGGCTTAGAGCAGTACTTC. Encoded protein: CASSPGTGGLEQYF.

The chain has TRBV4-3 and TRBJ2-7; D remains ambiguous. This CDR3 comprises 15 residues. Trimming stripped 6 bases from V and 2 bases from J, with 17 bases between. CDR1 and CDR2 from the germline V gene are LGHNA and YSLEER. DNA for the CDR3: TGCGCCAGCAGTAGAAGCACTCATTCCCCCTACGAGCAGTACTTC. Its protein product is CASSRSTHSPYEQYF.